Following are 30 T cell receptor beta chains from one sample sequenced in a study of vaccination effects on CD4 cells after COVID-19. Antigen-specific CD4+ T cells expanded by the ViraFEST assay with viral peptide pools were then sequenced. Upon completion of 10 to 11 days in culture, CD4+ T cells were isolated. A PCR test confirmed that the person had SARS-CoV-2 infection between March and December 2020. Participants completed two doses of the BNT162b2 or mRNA-1273 vaccine. Clones were sequenced by immunoSEQ multiplex PCR, and TCRdb holds only the in-frame ones, with some missing. The profile shows fewer than 15,000 clones, over 70% of them singletons. No antigen has been assigned to these receptors. The source was CD4+ T cells from PBMCs cultured with HCoV-NL63 spike peptides, collected after COVID-19 vaccination. The receptor set was obtained from a human donor who had a prior SARS-CoV-2 infection.

The chain links TRBV5-4 to TRBJ2-3; TRBD2 agrees at 10 bases. This CDR3 is 16 amino acids long. Per the germline V gene, CDR1 is SGHNT and CDR2 is YYREEE (reference sequence). V dropped 1 base and J dropped 4; count of bases not matched to a gene: 6. For the CDR3, the DNA is TGTGCCAGCAGCTTGAAGCGGGGGGGCAAGGCAGATACGCAGTATTTT. Protein product: CASSLKRGGKADTQYF. Drawing the rest from reference TRBV5-4 and TRBJ2-3, the complete variable domain is ETGVTQSPTHLIKTRGQQVTLRCSSQSGHNTVSWYQQALGQGPQFIFQYYREEENGRGNFPPRFSGLQFPNYSSELNVNALELDDSALYLCASSLKRGGKADTQYFGPGTRLTVL.

The chain carries TRBV5-1 and TRBJ2-7; 8 positions agree with TRBD2. The germline CDR1 and CDR2 sequences are SGHRS and YFSETQ. V lost 0 bases to trimming and J lost 0 bases; unmatched junction nucleotides: 5. CDR3 length: 16 amino acids. The CDR3 DNA reads TGCGCCAGCAGCTTGGTCGGGGGGGCAAGCTCCTACGAGCAGTACTTC. Translating it yields CASSLVGGASSYEQYF.

This sequence joins TRBV7-9 and TRBJ1-1; 7 positions agree with TRBD1. The V segment lost 5 bases and the J segment 2 bases; nucleotides outside the gene matches: 2. The CDR3 runs to 13 residues. CDR1 and CDR2 (germline): SEHNR, FQNEAQ (reference sequence). The CDR3 bases are TGTGCCAGCAGCCAGGGGGGTAACACTGAAGCTTTCTTT. Translated, it gives CASSQGGNTEAFF. The whole variable domain, filled in from reference TRBV7-9 and TRBJ1-1, reads DTGVSQNPRHKITKRGQNVTFRCDPISEHNRLYWYRQTLGQGPEFLTYFQNEAQLEKSRLLSDRFSAERPKGSFSTLEIQRTEQGDSAMYLCASSQGGNTEAFFGQGTRLTVV.

The rearrangement uses TRBV5-4 and TRBJ2-1; 7 bases fit TRBD1. J was trimmed by 8 bases and V by 3 bases; bases with no gene match: 8. Germline assignment: CDR1 SGHNT and CDR2 YYREEE (reference sequence). This CDR3 is 14 amino acids long. CDR3 sequence: CASSSGQRQDEQFF. The CDR3, as DNA: TGTGCCAGCAGCTCGGGACAGCGACAAGATGAGCAGTTCTTC.

The rearrangement uses TRBV4-3 and TRBJ2-7; 7 bases map to TRBD2. J lost 0 bases, V lost 1 base, and 12 bases had no gene match. The CDR3 loop spans 18 amino acids. Germline CDR1 and CDR2: LGHNA and YSLEER. CDR3 in amino acids: CASSQGWSGGPSSYEQYF. The CDR3 nucleotides are TGCGCCAGCAGCCAAGGGTGGTCGGGAGGCCCAAGCTCCTACGAGCAGTACTTC.

The V call is TRBV6-1, the J call TRBJ2-3; no firm D call. This CDR3 has 12 residues. The V and J ends lost 2 bases and 13 bases respectively, with 13 bases between them. The germline CDR1 and CDR2 sequences are MNHNS and SASEGT. CDR3 nucleotides: TGTGCCAGCAGTGAATACTATAATGGGGAGTATTTT. Translated, it gives CASSEYYNGEYF.

The gene calls are TRBV28 and TRBJ2-5; 7 bases are a match to TRBD1. Germline loops: CDR1 MDHEN, CDR2 SYDVKM. The CDR3 totals 14 residues. The V and J ends lost 4 bases and 8 bases, in that order; junction bases with no gene match: 10. For the CDR3, the DNA is TGTGCCAGCAGTTCCCCCGGGACAGTCGAAACCCAGTACTTC. Protein sequence: CASSSPGTVETQYF.

V usage is TRBV6-2 or TRBV6-3 and J usage is TRBJ2-1, with TRBD1 matching 8 bases. V was pared by 6 bases and J by 10 bases, with 11 bases of the junction left unmatched. Germline loops: CDR1 MNHEY, CDR2 SVGEGT. The CDR3 consists of 14 residues. CDR3 protein: CASSNRQGSQEQFF. The CDR3 nucleotides read TGTGCCAGCAGCAACAGACAGGGGAGTCAAGAGCAGTTCTTC.

This clone showed up just a few times. This rearrangement joins TRBV4-1 to TRBJ1-3; D might be TRBD1 (5 bases). The CDR3 sequence is 16 residues long. V lost 1 base and J 0 bases, leaving 10 bases between the germline ends. Looked up from germline, CDR1 is MGHRA and CDR2 is YSYEKL. The CDR3 loop is CASSQAQGGSGNTIYF. The CDR3 DNA is TGCGCCAGCAGCCAAGCTCAGGGCGGCTCTGGAAACACCATATATTTT.

The V and J genes are TRBV30 and TRBJ2-7; 13 bases are shared with TRBD2. The germline CDR1 and CDR2 sequences are GTSNPN and SVGIG (reference sequence). The CDR3 has 15 residues. Trimming took 8 bases from V and 2 from J; bases not matched to a gene: 9. CDR3 sequence reads: CARSGTSGTPYEQYF. The CDR3 nucleotides read TGTGCCCGATCCGGGACTAGCGGGACCCCCTACGAGCAGTACTTC.

The chain couples TRBV11-3 to TRBJ1-1, with D hard to call. The ends were cut back, 5 bases at V and 4 bases at J, with 8 bases in the middle. Germline lookup yields CDR1 SGHNT and CDR2 YENEEA. This CDR3 is built from 12 residues. The CDR3 reads CASSREVTEAFF. The CDR3 DNA follows: TGTGCCAGCAGCAGAGAGGTCACTGAAGCTTTCTTT.

This sequence joins TRBV11-3 and TRBJ2-2; D may be TRBD1 or TRBD2 (5 bases each). Germline CDR1 SGHNT, CDR2 YENEEA. Trimming shortened V by 1 base and J by 6 bases, and 12 bases separated the two germline ends. The CDR3 is 15 amino acids. This chain's CDR3 is CASSLGGTWSGELFF. The CDR3 DNA sequence: TGTGCCAGCAGCTTAGGTGGGACCTGGTCCGGGGAGCTGTTTTTT.

The V call is TRBV7-3, the J call TRBJ2-7; 14 positions agree with TRBD2. The CDR3 contains 16 residues. In germline, CDR1 is SGHTA, CDR2 FQGTGA. Trimming at V came to 5 bases and at J to 5 bases, leaving 8 bases not matched to a gene. The CDR3 protein is CASSPGGTSGSDEQYF. In DNA form, the CDR3 reads TGTGCCAGCAGCCCAGGAGGGACTAGCGGGAGCGACGAGCAGTACTTC.

This sequence joins TRBV4-2 and TRBJ2-3; D is possibly TRBD2 (5 bases). CDR1 and CDR2 (germline): LGHNA, YNFKEQ. CDR3 size: 16 residues. The V end was cut by 0 bases, the J end by 4 bases, with 14 bases between. Written as DNA, the CDR3 is TGTGCCAGCAGCCAAGATAGGGAACTAGTTTCAGATACGCAGTATTTT. Translated: CASSQDRELVSDTQYF.

The chain recombines TRBV18 with TRBJ2-3; D is perhaps TRBD2 (6 bases). The CDR3 totals 14 residues. Germline V gene lookup returns CDR1 KGHSH and CDR2 LQKENI. Trimming left V 2 bases short and J 2 bases short, with 8 bases between. The CDR3 region is CASSPGTFTDTQYF. DNA of the CDR3: TGTGCCAGCTCACCAGGGACTTTCACAGATACGCAGTATTTT. Complete variable domain (other parts from reference TRBV18 and TRBJ2-3): NAGVMQNPRHLVRRRGQEARLRCSPMKGHSHVYWYRQLPEEGLKFMVYLQKENIIDESGMPKERFSAEFPKEGPSILRIQQVVRGDSAAYFCASSPGTFTDTQYFGPGTRLTVL.

This chain links TRBV27 with TRBJ1-3, with 9 bases identical to TRBD1. The CDR3 spans 19 residues. The germline CDR1 and CDR2 sequences are MNHEY and SMNVEV (reference sequence). V was clipped by 5 bases and J by 0 bases; unmatched bases: 14. The CDR3 region is CASSAHRGLFLISGNTIYF. DNA for the CDR3: TGTGCCAGCAGTGCCCACAGGGGGCTATTCCTAATCTCTGGAAACACCATATATTTT.

The chain couples TRBV5-5 to TRBJ1-2, with 7 bases lining up with TRBD1. The CDR3 has 17 amino acids. V was pared by 0 bases and J by 7 bases, with 15 bases of the junction left unmatched. Germline assignment: CDR1 SGHKS and CDR2 YYEKEE (reference sequence). The CDR3 DNA follows: TGTGCCAGCAGCTTGGGGCTCAGAACCCGGGACAGAGCTGGCTACACCTTC. This codes for CASSLGLRTRDRAGYTF.

The chain couples TRBV6-1 to TRBJ2-3; 14 bases map to TRBD2. V dropped 4 bases and J dropped 3; count of bases not matched to a gene: 9. The germline V gene encodes CDR1 MNHNS and CDR2 SASEGT. CDR3 length: 18 amino acids. The CDR3: CASSARLAGGLWTDTQYF. The CDR3 DNA follows: TGTGCCAGCAGTGCCCGACTAGCGGGGGGGTTGTGGACAGATACGCAGTATTTT.

This clone was detected only once. This CDR3 reads CASSWTGAARGNTEAFF. As DNA, the CDR3 is TGTGCCAGCAGCTGGACAGGGGCTGCCAGAGGGAACACTGAAGCTTTCTTT. This rearrangement joins TRBV7-9 to TRBJ1-1; 9 bases are shared with TRBD1. The trim removed 4 bases at V and 1 base at J, leaving 10 bases unmatched. The CDR3 has 17 residues. Per the germline V gene, CDR1 is SEHNR and CDR2 is FQNEAQ (reference sequence).

This clone was counted a few times. The CDR3 nucleotides are TGCGCCAGCAGCCCAGGACAGGGGCGGGCTAATGAAAAACTGTTTTTT. The encoded protein is CASSPGQGRANEKLFF. This rearrangement joins TRBV5-1 to TRBJ1-4, with 9 bases matching TRBD1. Unmatched junction bases numbered 7, after V lost 4 bases and J lost 3 bases. This CDR3 has 16 amino acids. Per germline, CDR1 SGHRS and CDR2 YFSETQ.

This clone was found a few times. The chain links TRBV2 to TRBJ1-5; weak D call: TRBD1 (5 bases). CDR3 length: 13 residues. Deletions cut 8 bases from V and 5 bases from J, with 13 bases between. Germline CDR1 SNHLY, CDR2 FYNNEI. CDR3: CASGAERDQPQHF. The CDR3 DNA follows: TGTGCCAGCGGGGCAGAAAGAGATCAGCCCCAGCATTTT.

The chain combines TRBV5-1 with TRBJ1-5; perhaps TRBD1 as D (6 bases). Germline CDR1 SGHRS, CDR2 YFSETQ. V lost 5 bases and J lost 2, with 11 bases in between. The CDR3 runs to 14 residues. The CDR3 here is CASSPGAGNQPQHF. CDR3 DNA: TGCGCCAGCAGTCCAGGGGCTGGCAATCAGCCCCAGCATTTT. The full variable domain, in which reference TRBV5-1 and TRBJ1-5 provide the parts outside the CDR3, is KAGVTQTPRYLIKTRGQQVTLSCSPISGHRSVSWYQQTPGQGLQFLFEYFSETQRNKGNFPGRFSGRQFSNSRSEMNVSTLELGDSALYLCASSPGAGNQPQHFGDGTRLSIL.

The chain recombines TRBV5-1 with TRBJ2-1; D is ambiguous. V was cut by 4 bases and J by 3 bases, with 14 bases left in between. The CDR3 contains 15 residues. The germline CDR1 and CDR2 sequences are SGHRS and YFSETQ. Here the CDR3 DNA reads TGCGCCAGCAGCCCCGCCGACGGGTTCTACAATGAGCAGTTCTTC. Protein: CASSPADGFYNEQFF.

The chain employs TRBV20-1 and TRBJ2-2; D unclear. Per the germline V gene, CDR1 is DFQATT and CDR2 is SNEGSKA (reference sequence). Trimming took off 5 bases at V and 5 bases at J, with 6 bases between the two ends. The CDR3 sequence is 11 residues long. The CDR3 loop reads CSALGTGELFF. Written as DNA, the CDR3 is TGCAGTGCTTTGGGTACCGGGGAGCTGTTTTTT.

In this sample, this clone turned up once. This rearrangement joins TRBV19 to TRBJ2-1; 9 nucleotides align to TRBD2. V trimming: 5 bases; J trimming: 7 bases; junction bases outside the gene matches: 6. The CDR3 is 14 residues long. Per the germline V gene, CDR1 is LNHDA and CDR2 is SQIVND (reference sequence). This chain's CDR3 is CASSSLAGLNEQFF. In DNA, the CDR3 is TGTGCCAGTAGTTCTCTAGCGGGGCTAAATGAGCAGTTCTTC. Filled out from reference TRBV19 and TRBJ2-1, the complete variable domain reads DGGITQSPKYLFRKEGQNVTLSCEQNLNHDAMYWYRQDPGQGLRLIYYSQIVNDFQKGDIAEGYSVSREKKESFPLTVTSAQKNPTAFYLCASSSLAGLNEQFFGPGTRLTVL.

This sequence joins TRBV12-5 and TRBJ2-7; D is uncertain. V lost 2 bases to trimming and J lost 3 bases, with 2 bases between them. Germline CDR1 and CDR2: LGHNT and FRNRAP. This CDR3 comprises 11 residues. The CDR3 region has the DNA TGTGCTAGTGGTTTGAACTACGAGCAGTACTTC. As protein: CASGLNYEQYF.

The chain recombines TRBV6-1 with TRBJ2-7, with D unresolved. This CDR3 has 12 amino acids. The germline gives CDR1 MNHNS, CDR2 SASEGT. V was shortened by 1 base and J by 6 bases, with 7 bases between the two germline ends. This CDR3 is CASSEVGFEQYF. The CDR3 DNA reads TGTGCCAGCAGTGAAGTTGGGTTCGAGCAGTACTTC.

The chain joins TRBV11-2 to TRBJ2-1, with a weak D call TRBD1 (6 bases). V lost 4 bases and J 7 bases, leaving 11 bases between the germline ends. Germline CDR1 is SGHAT and CDR2 is FQNNGV. This CDR3 is built from 13 residues. CDR3: CASSSGTYNEQFF. The CDR3 DNA is TGTGCCAGCAGCTCCGGGACATATAATGAGCAGTTCTTC. The full variable domain, completed using reference TRBV11-2 and TRBJ2-1, is EAGVAQSPRYKIIEKRQSVAFWCNPISGHATLYWYQQILGQGPKLLIQFQNNGVVDDSQLPKDRFSAERLKGVDSTLKIQPAKLEDSAVYLCASSSGTYNEQFFGPGTRLTVL.

This sequence joins TRBV2 and TRBJ1-5, with TRBD1 as a possible D gene (6 bases). V was cut by 6 bases and J by 11 bases, with 11 bases left in between. Germline assignment: CDR1 SNHLY and CDR2 FYNNEI. CDR3 size: 11 residues. CDR3 DNA: TGTGCCAGCAGCGACCGGACAGCCCAGCATTTT. This encodes CASSDRTAQHF. Full variable domain (missing parts from reference TRBV2 and TRBJ1-5): EPEVTQTPSHQVTQMGQEVILRCVPISNHLYFYWYRQILGQKVEFLVSFYNNEISEKSEIFDDQFSVERPDGSNFTLKIRSTKLEDSAMYFCASSDRTAQHFGDGTRLSIL.

The chain recombines TRBV19 with TRBJ1-1; 9 bases align to TRBD1. Trimming at V came to 8 bases and at J to 5 bases, leaving 12 bases not matched to a gene. This CDR3 region has 15 residues. Germline assignment: CDR1 LNHDA and CDR2 SQIVND (reference sequence). The CDR3 is CASQKSGTGRTEAFF. The CDR3, as DNA: TGTGCCAGTCAAAAATCCGGGACAGGGAGAACTGAAGCTTTCTTT.